One T cell receptor (beta chain) is described in this entry. At one of its ends the junction is not consistent with the germline gene, which may arise from a read error. Germline V CDR1 and CDR2: SGHDT, YYEEEE. The CDR3 has 12 residues. The record originates from a study of blood T cell repertoires in COVID-19. On the study more broadly: Samples taken during acute and convalescent COVID-19 were collected in the United States, Italy and Spain. PBMCs, B-cell-depleted T cells, or T cells were the source of the cDNA or gDNA that made up the material.

Original methodology: Using reference gene primer amplification, nucleated cell counts were estimated. Clones were sequenced by immunoSEQ multiplex PCR, and TCRdb holds only the in-frame ones, with some missing. V, J and clone size reflect that table, while D and trimming were determined from the DNA. The sample lists 250,000 to 350,000 clones, over 75% occurring once. The source is a woman aged 60-70 years with acute or convalescent COVID-19. The sequencing sample was made of peripheral blood. The rearrangement uses TRBV5-6 and TRBJ1-2, with 7 nucleotides matching TRBD1. CDR3 amino acids: CASSLAGTAHFF. CDR3 DNA sequence: TGTGCCAGCAGCTTGGCCGGGACAGCTCATTTCTTC.